This TCR beta chain is drawn from a study of blood T cell repertoires in COVID-19. Study overall: T cells, B-cell-depleted T cells, or PBMCs supplied cDNA or gDNA.

Source study methods: Amplified reference gene primers provided the basis for estimating nucleated cell counts. The repertoire was sequenced with immunoSEQ multiplex PCR; TCRdb's copy has only in-frame clones and lacks some. The DNA was the basis for D and trimming; V, J and clone size are from that table. This sample has about 240,000 clones, with around 89% found just once. V lost 1 base and J lost 5; bases outside the gene matches: 5. Germline V gives CDR1 SGHRS, CDR2 YFSETQ. This CDR3 region has 16 residues. The gene calls are TRBV5-1 and TRBJ2-3, with 12 bases that match TRBD1. Material for sequencing was PBMCs or T cells enriched from blood (not recorded which). The receptor was derived from a man in his forties who had recovered from COVID-19. The CDR3 loop is CASSLRDRGRIDTQYF. CDR3 nucleotides: TGCGCCAGCAGCTTGCGGGACAGGGGGCGAATAGATACGCAGTATTTT.